This is a list of T cell receptor beta chains from one sample in a study of blood T cell repertoires in COVID-19. This table comes from immunoSEQ multiplex PCR, and its TCRdb copy is limited to in-frame clones, with some not included. The sample lists 130,000 to 150,000 clones, about 91% occurring once. Sequencing was done on a sample of peripheral blood. The receptors derive from a woman in her 50s with acute or convalescent COVID-19. Each CDR3 is given with its conserved first and last residue. D genes are given only for firm matches. Rows give clone size only sometimes, using once, few, many, or a class for an expanded clone.

NA | TRBD1 | TRBJ1-2 | TRBV7-9 | TGTGCCAGCAGCTCGGACAGGGGGGAGAACTATGGCTACACCTTC | CASSSDRGENYGYTF
once | TRBD1 | TRBJ2-2 | TRBV7-2 | TGTGCCAGCAGCTACTCGACAGGGAGCACCGGGGAGCTGTTTTTT | CASSYSTGSTGELFF
few | NA | TRBJ1-1 | TRBV9 | TGTGCCAGCAGCTTACCCACTGACACTGAAGCTTTCTTT | CASSLPTDTEAFF
NA | NA | TRBJ1-6 | TRBV10-3 | TGTGCCATCAGTGGGTCCCGGGAGGCGGGTTCACCCCTCCACTTT | CAISGSREAGSPLHF
NA | NA | TRBJ1-5 | TRBV3-1/TRBV3-2 | TGTGCCAGCAGCCAAATGAGGGACAATCAGCCCCAGCATTTT | CASSQMRDNQPQHF
NA | TRBD1 | TRBJ2-7 | TRBV10-1 | TGCGCCAGCAGTGAGTCCGCGTGGGACAGGAGTCACGAGCAGTACTTC | CASSESAWDRSHEQYF
NA | NA | TRBJ2-7 | TRBV5-5 | TGTGCCAGCAGCTTGCCCGGGACATCCTACGAGCAGTACTTC | CASSLPGTSYEQYF
once | TRBD2 | TRBJ2-1 | TRBV6-1 | TGTGCCAGCAGTGAAGGACTAGCGGGAGGGTTAGCCTACAATGAGCAGTTCTTC | CASSEGLAGGLAYNEQFF
NA | NA | TRBJ1-3 | TRBV19 | TGTGCCAGTAGTCCAACGAGCTCTGGAAACACCATATATTTT | CASSPTSSGNTIYF
few | NA | TRBJ1-5 | TRBV30 | TGTGCCTGGAGTGCAGGCTGGGACACCCAGCATTTT | CAWSAGWDTQHF
NA | NA | TRBJ1-5 | TRBV30 | TGTGCCTGGAGTTATAGGGAGGATCAGCCCCAGCATTTT | CAWSYREDQPQHF
NA | NA | TRBJ2-1 | TRBV19 | TGTGCCAGTAGTATAGTGGTGGGCCTAGGGGGAAATGAGCAGTTCTTC | CASSIVVGLGGNEQFF
NA | TRBD2 | TRBJ2-7 | TRBV5-1 | TGCGCCAGCCAGGGACTAGCGGGAGGGCCTAACGAGCAGTACTTC | CASQGLAGGPNEQYF
NA | NA | TRBJ2-7 | TRBV7-9 | TGTGCCAGCAGCTTCCGACGGGACACTACCTACGAGCAGTACTTC | CASSFRRDTTYEQYF
NA | TRBD1 | TRBJ1-4 | TRBV18 | TGTGCCAGCTCACCCTTAACAGGACAGGCAACTAATGAAAAACTGTTTTTT | CASSPLTGQATNEKLFF
NA | NA | TRBJ1-2 | TRBV14 | TGTGCCAGCAGCCCCGACCTGAGCGGACTCTATGGCTACACCTTC | CASSPDLSGLYGYTF
NA | TRBD2 | TRBJ2-3 | TRBV9 | TGTGCCAGCAGCGCCAGTATTACTAGCGGGGGCACAGATACGCAGTATTTT | CASSASITSGGTDTQYF
NA | TRBD1 | TRBJ1-5 | TRBV20-1 | TGCAGTGCTAGTATCGGGACAGGGGTATCGCCCCAGCATTTT | CSASIGTGVSPQHF